The 5 T cell receptor beta chains below all came from one sample that was sequenced in a study of neurological immune-mediated disorders. TCRdb reprocessed the 5' RACE reads via MiXCR and lists one record per CDR3 protein. The sample shows more than 30,000 distinct CDR3 sequences, approximately 4.5% of them seen only once. Material for sequencing was PBMCs. The receptors originated from a young man in good health.

At least ten counts were recorded for this clonotype. The rearrangement joins TRBV9 to TRBJ2-7; TRBD1 aligns across 7 bases. Germline loops: CDR1 SGDLS, CDR2 YYNGEE. V lost 1 base and J lost 1; bases outside the gene matches: 5. This CDR3 has 15 amino acids. CDR3 DNA sequence: TGTGCCAGCAGCGTAAGGACAGGCGAATCCTACGAGCAGTACTTC. It yields the protein CASSVRTGESYEQYF.

This clonotype has at least ten counts. The chain links TRBV7-9 to TRBJ1-1, with 9 nucleotides matching TRBD1. Germline V CDR1 and CDR2: SEHNR, FQNEAQ (reference sequence). There are 14 residues in the CDR3. With 6 bases clipped from V and 1 base from J, the junction kept 3 bases outside the gene matches. CDR3 loop: CASRVDRGNTEAFF. CDR3 nucleotide sequence: TGTGCCAGCAGGGTGGACAGGGGGAACACTGAAGCTTTCTTT. Combining the CDR3 with reference TRBV7-9 and TRBJ1-1 gives the whole variable domain DTGVSQNPRHKITKRGQNVTFRCDPISEHNRLYWYRQTLGQGPEFLTYFQNEAQLEKSRLLSDRFSAERPKGSFSTLEIQRTEQGDSAMYLCASRVDRGNTEAFFGQGTRLTVV.

This clonotype was detected many times. The junction departs from germline at one end; a sequencing error may be responsible. The chain recombines TRBV7-9 with TRBJ1-5, with 8 nucleotides matching TRBD1. CDR3 length: 13 residues. CDR1 is SEHNR, CDR2 FQNEAQ, per germline (reference sequence). Here the CDR3 reads CASSLGGQGALDF. The CDR3 nucleotides read TGTGCCAGCAGCTTAGGTGGTCAGGGGGCATTGGATTTT.

This clonotype was seen at least ten times. The chain uses TRBV6-1 and TRBJ2-3, with D possibly matching TRBD1 (5 bases). The CDR3 extends over 14 amino acids. Trimming stripped 6 bases from V and 4 bases from J, with 14 bases between. Per germline, CDR1 MNHNS and CDR2 SASEGT. The CDR3 bases are TGTGCCAGCAGCTCCCCCGGACATGCAGATACGCAGTATTTT. Translating gives CASSSPGHADTQYF.

This clonotype was seen many times. The chain employs TRBV6-2 or TRBV6-3 and TRBJ2-4, with 9 bases identical to TRBD1. V was clipped by 7 bases and J by 6 bases; unmatched bases: 13. Germline V CDR1 and CDR2: MNHEY, SVGEGT. The CDR3 is 16 amino acids. The CDR3: CASTTRDRVHLNIQYF. CDR3 nucleotides: TGTGCCAGCACTACTCGGGACAGGGTCCATCTAAACATTCAGTACTTC.